The clone carrying this T cell receptor beta chain was observed at least ten times. As yet, its antigen is unknown. The data belong to a study of T cells in Graves' hyperthyroidism and ophthalmopathy. Findings of the study overall: Among clonotypes expanded in thyroid above 0.001, most were also found in blood.

Amplified TCR beta CDR3 regions came from RNA transcripts. In the first-round RT-PCR of the TCR CDR3, the HTBI primer set was used. TCRdb reanalysed the multiplex PCR reads using MiXCR and keeps one entry per CDR3 protein. The sample consists of around 600,000 distinct CDR3 sequences, 15% to 19% of them appearing once. This CDR3 is built from 13 residues. J lost 7 bases, V lost 3 bases, and 6 bases had no gene match. From germline, CDR1 is GTSNPN and CDR2 SVGIG (reference sequence). The receptor was derived from a woman aged 25 to 45 with Graves' hyperthyroidism. Sequencing used blood. J is TRBJ1-5 and V is TRBV30, with TRBD1 matching over 7 bases. DNA for the CDR3: TGTGCCTGGAGCAGACAGGGAAGCCAGCCCCAGCATTTT. This codes for CAWSRQGSQPQHF.